A selection of T cell receptor beta chains follows, all from one sample in a study of TIL therapy for anti-PD-1-resistant metastatic lung cancer. Libraries were prepared by immunoSEQ multiplex PCR; TCRdb keeps only in-frame clonotypes and omits some of them. This sample yields around 50,000 clones, of which 70% to 75% are seen a single time; less than 2% belongs to the top ten. The specimen was blood, collected at baseline. The source is a person between 25 and 80 years old with non-small cell lung cancer. Both conserved end residues are part of each CDR3. A D gene is named only where the DNA matches it firmly. Clone size is given for some rows only: seen once, a few or many times, or a class if the clone is expanded.

V gene: TRBV2
J gene: TRBJ2-2
D gene: NA
clone size: once
CDR3 DNA: TGTGCCAGCACCCCTACTCGAGCGGGCTGGACCGGGGAGCTGTTTTTT
CDR3 protein: CASTPTRAGWTGELFF

V gene: TRBV7-7
J gene: TRBJ2-1
D gene: TRBD2
clone size: NA
CDR3 DNA: TGTGCCAGCAGCCCAGGTAGCGGGGGGGTAAATGAGCAGTTCTTC
CDR3 protein: CASSPGSGGVNEQFF

V gene: TRBV19
J gene: TRBJ1-5
D gene: TRBD1
clone size: many
CDR3 DNA: TGTGCCAGTAGTGACAGGGGTGGCAATCAGCCCCAGCATTTT
CDR3 protein: CASSDRGGNQPQHF

V gene: TRBV2
J gene: TRBJ2-7
D gene: TRBD2
clone size: NA
CDR3 DNA: TGTGCCAGCAGAGCCGGACTAGCGGGACACGAGCAGTACTTC
CDR3 protein: CASRAGLAGHEQYF

V gene: TRBV7-6
J gene: TRBJ2-5
D gene: NA
clone size: NA
CDR3 DNA: TGTGCCAGCAGCTCCAACCAGGGAGAGACCCAGTACTTC
CDR3 protein: CASSSNQGETQYF

V gene: TRBV18
J gene: TRBJ2-1
D gene: NA
clone size: NA
CDR3 DNA: TGTGCCAGCTCACCATTAGATGAGCAGTTCTTC
CDR3 protein: CASSPLDEQFF

V gene: TRBV7-6
J gene: TRBJ2-7
D gene: TRBD2
clone size: NA
CDR3 DNA: TGTGCCAGCAGCACGGGACTAGCGGGAGAGACCTACGAGCAGTACTTC
CDR3 protein: CASSTGLAGETYEQYF

V gene: TRBV5-8
J gene: TRBJ2-6
D gene: TRBD1
clone size: NA
CDR3 DNA: TGTGCCAGCAGCCGGACAGGGGACACCCACTCTGGGGCCAACGTCCTGACTTTC
CDR3 protein: CASSRTGDTHSGANVLTF

V gene: TRBV15
J gene: TRBJ1-1
D gene: NA
clone size: NA
CDR3 DNA: TGTGCCACCAGCAGAGTTCGGGTGAACACTGAAGCTTTCTTT
CDR3 protein: CATSRVRVNTEAFF

V gene: TRBV4-2
J gene: TRBJ1-6
D gene: NA
clone size: NA
CDR3 DNA: TGTGCCAGCAGCCAAGTTGGGCAGGGAATGGTCTCCTATAATTCACCCCTCCACTTT
CDR3 protein: CASSQVGQGMVSYNSPLHF

V gene: TRBV9
J gene: TRBJ2-5
D gene: NA
clone size: NA
CDR3 DNA: TGTGCCAGCAGCGTAATGTCGACAGCAGAGGAGACCCAGTACTTC
CDR3 protein: CASSVMSTAEETQYF

V gene: TRBV28
J gene: TRBJ2-1
D gene: NA
clone size: NA
CDR3 DNA: TGTGCCAGCACTTCAGCGGATAACTCCTACAATGAGCAGTTCTTC
CDR3 protein: CASTSADNSYNEQFF

V gene: TRBV4-3
J gene: TRBJ1-3
D gene: NA
clone size: NA
CDR3 DNA: TGCGCCAGCAGCCAAGAGGTAGCCTCTGGAAACACCATATATTTT
CDR3 protein: CASSQEVASGNTIYF

V gene: TRBV7-2
J gene: TRBJ1-2
D gene: TRBD1
clone size: NA
CDR3 DNA: TGTGCCAGCAGCTTAACCTGGGAGGGGGCTGACTATGGCTACACCTTC
CDR3 protein: CASSLTWEGADYGYTF

V gene: TRBV28
J gene: TRBJ1-1
D gene: NA
clone size: once
CDR3 DNA: TGTGCCAGCAGTGGAGGGGGGAAGGACACTGAAGCTTTCTTT
CDR3 protein: CASSGGGKDTEAFF

V gene: TRBV23-1
J gene: TRBJ1-1
D gene: NA
clone size: NA
CDR3 DNA: TGCGCCAGCAGTCACACAGTAACGACTGAAGCTTTCTTT
CDR3 protein: CASSHTVTTEAFF

V gene: TRBV4-3
J gene: TRBJ2-5
D gene: TRBD2
clone size: NA
CDR3 DNA: TGCGCCAGCAGCCAAGATGCGGGACTATCGACCCAGTACTTC
CDR3 protein: CASSQDAGLSTQYF

V gene: TRBV15
J gene: TRBJ2-2
D gene: NA
clone size: NA
CDR3 DNA: TGTGCCACCAGCAGAGTTGCAGGGCAGGGCACCGGGGAGCTGTTTTTT
CDR3 protein: CATSRVAGQGTGELFF

V gene: TRBV9
J gene: TRBJ1-2
D gene: TRBD1
clone size: few
CDR3 DNA: TGTGCCAGCAGCGTAGTCAATGTGCCCTGGGGACAGGCTCCCTATGGCTACACCTTC
CDR3 protein: CASSVVNVPWGQAPYGYTF

V gene: TRBV5-1
J gene: TRBJ2-6
D gene: TRBD1
clone size: NA
CDR3 DNA: TGCGCCAGCAGCGACGGGACAGGGCCCTCTGGGGCCAACGTCCTGACTTTC
CDR3 protein: CASSDGTGPSGANVLTF

V gene: TRBV25-1
J gene: TRBJ2-7
D gene: TRBD1
clone size: few
CDR3 DNA: TGTGCCAGCAGTGAAGGGACAGGGGGCCGCGAGCAGTACTTC
CDR3 protein: CASSEGTGGREQYF

V gene: TRBV2
J gene: TRBJ2-5
D gene: TRBD2
clone size: NA
CDR3 DNA: TGTGCCAGCAGGGCCACTAGCGGGGTCAAACAAGAGACCCAGTACTTC
CDR3 protein: CASRATSGVKQETQYF

V gene: TRBV5-1
J gene: TRBJ2-7
D gene: TRBD2
clone size: NA
CDR3 DNA: TGCGCCAGCAGCTTGTTAGCGGGAAATTCCTACGAGCAGTACTTC
CDR3 protein: CASSLLAGNSYEQYF

V gene: TRBV5-1
J gene: TRBJ2-5
D gene: TRBD2
clone size: NA
CDR3 DNA: TGCGCCAGCAGCTATCGACTAGCGGGGGGCCAAGAGACCCAGTACTTC
CDR3 protein: CASSYRLAGGQETQYF

V gene: TRBV7-2
J gene: TRBJ2-7
D gene: NA
clone size: NA
CDR3 DNA: TGTGCCAGCAGCTCCGCGGTTGGAGGGCAATACGAGCAGTACTTC
CDR3 protein: CASSSAVGGQYEQYF

V gene: TRBV19
J gene: TRBJ1-2
D gene: NA
clone size: few
CDR3 DNA: TGTGCCAGTAGTATAAGTCAGAACTATGGCTACACCTTC
CDR3 protein: CASSISQNYGYTF

V gene: TRBV9
J gene: TRBJ2-2
D gene: NA
clone size: once
CDR3 DNA: TGTGCCAGCAGCCCACGCGACGACGGGGAGCTGTTTTTT
CDR3 protein: CASSPRDDGELFF

V gene: TRBV4-3
J gene: TRBJ1-2
D gene: NA
clone size: NA
CDR3 DNA: TGCGCCAGCAGCCCCGACCTTAGCGGGCACTATGGCTACACCTTC
CDR3 protein: CASSPDLSGHYGYTF

V gene: TRBV6-1
J gene: TRBJ1-1
D gene: TRBD1
clone size: NA
CDR3 DNA: TGTGCCAGCAGTCCCGGGACAGGGAGGGACACTGAAGCTTTCTTT
CDR3 protein: CASSPGTGRDTEAFF

V gene: TRBV7-9
J gene: TRBJ2-6
D gene: NA
clone size: NA
CDR3 DNA: TGTGCCAGCAGGTCCGTCCGGGCCGAATACTCTGGGGCCAACGTCCTGACTTTC
CDR3 protein: CASRSVRAEYSGANVLTF

V gene: TRBV28
J gene: TRBJ1-1
D gene: NA
clone size: NA
CDR3 DNA: TGTGCCAGCAGTTTATGGACATCGAACACTGAAGCTTTCTTT
CDR3 protein: CASSLWTSNTEAFF

V gene: TRBV7-3
J gene: TRBJ2-6
D gene: TRBD1
clone size: NA
CDR3 DNA: TGTGCCAGCAGCTCCGGGACAGGGGGCTCTGGGGCCAACGTCCTGACTTTC
CDR3 protein: CASSSGTGGSGANVLTF

V gene: TRBV6-6
J gene: TRBJ2-1
D gene: NA
clone size: NA
CDR3 DNA: TGTGCCAGCCTAATGGAGGCCTACAATGAGCAGTTCTTC
CDR3 protein: CASLMEAYNEQFF

V gene: TRBV29-1
J gene: TRBJ2-3
D gene: TRBD1
clone size: NA
CDR3 DNA: TGCAGCGTTGGACGGGACAGGTCATACACAGATACGCAGTATTTT
CDR3 protein: CSVGRDRSYTDTQYF

V gene: TRBV4-3
J gene: TRBJ1-6
D gene: TRBD1
clone size: NA
CDR3 DNA: TGCGCCAGCAGGGGGGACAGGTTCGGAAATTCACCCCTCCACTTT
CDR3 protein: CASRGDRFGNSPLHF

V gene: TRBV19
J gene: TRBJ2-5
D gene: TRBD2
clone size: NA
CDR3 DNA: TGTGCCAGTAGCGGGACTAGCGGGGAGACCCAGTACTTC
CDR3 protein: CASSGTSGETQYF

V gene: TRBV7-2
J gene: TRBJ2-5
D gene: NA
clone size: NA
CDR3 DNA: TGTGCCAGCAGCTTAGCGGGAGGACTTCGGGGGACCCAGTACTTC
CDR3 protein: CASSLAGGLRGTQYF

V gene: TRBV28
J gene: TRBJ1-3
D gene: NA
clone size: few
CDR3 DNA: TGTGCCAGCAGTTCCCGAAACACCATATATTTT
CDR3 protein: CASSSRNTIYF

V gene: TRBV4-2
J gene: TRBJ2-2
D gene: NA
clone size: once
CDR3 DNA: TGTGCCAGCAGCCAAGGAGTCACCGGGGAGCTGTTTTTT
CDR3 protein: CASSQGVTGELFF

V gene: TRBV4-2
J gene: TRBJ2-7
D gene: NA
clone size: NA
CDR3 DNA: TGTGCCAGCAGCCAAGAAAGGATGAATTCGGCCTACGAGCAGTACTTC
CDR3 protein: CASSQERMNSAYEQYF

V gene: TRBV5-4
J gene: TRBJ2-3
D gene: TRBD2
clone size: few
CDR3 DNA: TGTGCCAGCAGCTGGGGAGCGGGGGACAACACAGATACGCAGTATTTT
CDR3 protein: CASSWGAGDNTDTQYF

V gene: TRBV5-1
J gene: TRBJ2-1
D gene: NA
clone size: NA
CDR3 DNA: TGCGCCAGCAGCTTGCAGCGGAGTTCCTACAATGAGCAGTTCTTC
CDR3 protein: CASSLQRSSYNEQFF

V gene: TRBV28
J gene: TRBJ2-5
D gene: NA
clone size: once
CDR3 DNA: TGTGCCAGCAGTTTAGGTAGGGGGTTCCAAGAGACCCAGTACTTC
CDR3 protein: CASSLGRGFQETQYF

V gene: TRBV6-4
J gene: TRBJ2-1
D gene: NA
clone size: NA
CDR3 DNA: TGTGCCAGCAGCGAATCGGGTCAGGGGATCTACAATGAGCAGTTCTTC
CDR3 protein: CASSESGQGIYNEQFF

V gene: TRBV7-2
J gene: TRBJ1-3
D gene: NA
clone size: NA
CDR3 DNA: TGTGCCAGCAGTTTTGGTCGTACAGGGACCACCATATATTTT
CDR3 protein: CASSFGRTGTTIYF

V gene: TRBV6-6
J gene: TRBJ1-4
D gene: NA
clone size: once
CDR3 DNA: TGTGCCAGCAGGGGGACCGGCTCCCTTAATGAAAAACTGTTTTTT
CDR3 protein: CASRGTGSLNEKLFF

V gene: TRBV29-1
J gene: TRBJ2-5
D gene: TRBD2
clone size: NA
CDR3 DNA: TGCAGCGTGGCACTAGCGGGGGCCTCAACAGGGGAGACCCAGTACTTC
CDR3 protein: CSVALAGASTGETQYF

V gene: TRBV30
J gene: TRBJ1-1
D gene: NA
clone size: NA
CDR3 DNA: TGTGCCTGGAGCCTGACAGCTGAAGCTTTCTTT
CDR3 protein: CAWSLTAEAFF

V gene: TRBV4-3
J gene: TRBJ2-1
D gene: TRBD2
clone size: once
CDR3 DNA: TGCGCCAGCAGCCAGTCCTCGGGGGGCTCCTACAATGAGCAGTTCTTC
CDR3 protein: CASSQSSGGSYNEQFF

V gene: TRBV14
J gene: TRBJ2-7
D gene: NA
clone size: few
CDR3 DNA: TGTGCCAGCAGCCACAGCCCCTACGAGCAGTACTTC
CDR3 protein: CASSHSPYEQYF

V gene: TRBV6-4
J gene: TRBJ2-7
D gene: NA
clone size: few
CDR3 DNA: TGTGCCAGCAGTAACAGGGAAGGCTACGAGCAGTACTTC
CDR3 protein: CASSNREGYEQYF

V gene: TRBV12-5
J gene: TRBJ2-3
D gene: NA
clone size: NA
CDR3 DNA: TGTGCTAGTGGTTTAGGTCTGCAGATAAGCACAGATACGCAGTATTTT
CDR3 protein: CASGLGLQISTDTQYF